This TCR beta chain originates from a study of blood T cell repertoires in COVID-19. This clone was found a few times. Clones were read by immunoSEQ multiplex PCR, and TCRdb kept only the in-frame ones, dropping some. The sample contains more than 150,000 clones, roughly four fifths of which appear only once. Self-reported history from a screening survey and questionnaire set each donor's cohort. The CDR3 extends over 14 amino acids. Germline CDR1 reads SGHTA; CDR2 reads FQGNSA. Trimming took off 1 base at V and 4 bases at J, with 10 bases between the two ends. The rearrangement joins TRBV7-2 to TRBJ2-5, with D possibly being TRBD2 (5 bases). Material for sequencing was PBMCs or T cells enriched from blood (not recorded which). This receptor was obtained from a man aged 40-55 years who had recovered from COVID-19. The CDR3: CASSLERVGETQYF. In DNA form, the CDR3 reads TGTGCCAGCAGCTTAGAGAGGGTCGGAGAGACCCAGTACTTC.